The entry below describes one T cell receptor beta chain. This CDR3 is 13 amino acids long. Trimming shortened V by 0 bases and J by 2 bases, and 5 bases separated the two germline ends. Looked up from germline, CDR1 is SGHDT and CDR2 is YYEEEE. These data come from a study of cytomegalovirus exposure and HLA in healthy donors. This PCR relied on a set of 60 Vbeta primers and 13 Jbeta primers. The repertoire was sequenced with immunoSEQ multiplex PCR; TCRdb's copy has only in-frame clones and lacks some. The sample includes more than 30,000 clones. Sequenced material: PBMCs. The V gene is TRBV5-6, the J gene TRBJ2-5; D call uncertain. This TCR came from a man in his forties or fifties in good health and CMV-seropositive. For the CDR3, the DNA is TGTGCCAGCAGCTTGGGCAGTCAAGAGACCCAGTACTTC. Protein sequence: CASSLGSQETQYF.